The count of the clone carrying this T cell receptor (beta chain) is one. This CDR3 is built from 15 residues. Germline loops: CDR1 MNHEY, CDR2 SVGEGT. With 2 bases clipped from V and 2 bases from J, the junction kept 4 bases outside the gene matches. This entry belongs to a study of blood T cell repertoires in COVID-19. About the research overall: The samples span acute and convalescent COVID-19 from the United States, Italy and Spain. PBMCs, B-cell-depleted T cells, or T cells provided the cDNA or gDNA that made up the material.

As originally analysed: Amplification with reference gene primers provided the estimates of nucleated cell counts. Repertoires were generated with immunoSEQ multiplex PCR, while TCRdb's copy carries only in-frame clones and drops some. From that table come the V and J calls and clone size; the DNA was used to work out D and trimming. The top ten clones hold 0.5% to 0.55% of a sample with over 150,000 clones, more than 80% of them seen once. The V and J genes are TRBV6-2 or TRBV6-3 and TRBJ2-7, with 9 nucleotides matching TRBD2. The receptor was isolated from a man aged 50-59 years with acute or convalescent COVID-19. Sequencing was performed on peripheral blood. The CDR3 bases are TGTGCCAGCAGTTACGGCGGGAGGGCCGCCTACGAGCAGTACTTC. Its protein is CASSYGGRAAYEQYF.